A selection of T cell receptor beta chains follows, all from one sample in a study of blood T cell repertoires in COVID-19. Libraries were prepared by immunoSEQ multiplex PCR; TCRdb keeps only in-frame clonotypes and omits some of them. The table lists around 130,000 clones, approximately 90% of them singletons. The sequenced sample was peripheral blood. The receptor set was obtained from a woman aged 80 or over with acute or convalescent COVID-19. CDR3s include the opening cysteine and the closing phenylalanine or tryptophan. The order of the fields is clone size, D gene, CDR3 length, V gene, J gene, CDR3 DNA, CDR3 protein. A D gene is named only where the DNA matches it firmly. The size of a clone is reported for some rows only, either as once, few or many, or as a class for expanded clones.

clone size: .; D gene: TRBD1; CDR3 length: 15; V gene: TRBV7-2; J gene: TRBJ1-3; CDR3 DNA: TGTGCCAGCAGCTTGGGGGGGACAGGGCCATACACCATATATTTT; CDR3 protein: CASSLGGTGPYTIYF
clone size: .; D gene: TRBD1; CDR3 length: 17; V gene: TRBV4-3; J gene: TRBJ1-1; CDR3 DNA: TGCGCCAGCAGCCAAGTAACGGGACAGCCACTGAACACTGAAGCTTTCTTT; CDR3 protein: CASSQVTGQPLNTEAFF
clone size: .; D gene: .; CDR3 length: 15; V gene: TRBV4-2; J gene: TRBJ1-2; CDR3 DNA: TGTGCCAGCAGCCCCCCCCGGGCCCGGGGCTATGGCTACACCTTC; CDR3 protein: CASSPPRARGYGYTF
clone size: .; D gene: TRBD1; CDR3 length: 15; V gene: TRBV19; J gene: TRBJ1-6; CDR3 DNA: TGTGCCAGTAGAGGACAGGGCTCGGAGAATTCACCCCTCCACTTT; CDR3 protein: CASRGQGSENSPLHF
clone size: .; D gene: TRBD1; CDR3 length: 15; V gene: TRBV19; J gene: TRBJ1-4; CDR3 DNA: TGTGCCAGTAGTACCCGACAGGGAACTAATGAAAAACTGTTTTTT; CDR3 protein: CASSTRQGTNEKLFF
clone size: once; D gene: .; CDR3 length: 14; V gene: TRBV7-3; J gene: TRBJ1-1; CDR3 DNA: TGTGCCAGCAGCTTACAGCCAGGGAGGACTGAAGCTTTCTTT; CDR3 protein: CASSLQPGRTEAFF
clone size: .; D gene: .; CDR3 length: 15; V gene: TRBV5-1; J gene: TRBJ2-5; CDR3 DNA: TGCGCCAGCAGCTTGGTGGCGGGGCCGGGGGAGACCCAGTACTTC; CDR3 protein: CASSLVAGPGETQYF
clone size: .; D gene: .; CDR3 length: 13; V gene: TRBV2; J gene: TRBJ1-6; CDR3 DNA: TGTGCCAGCTTGGGACAATATAATTCACCCCTCCACTTT; CDR3 protein: CASLGQYNSPLHF
clone size: .; D gene: .; CDR3 length: 15; V gene: TRBV30; J gene: TRBJ1-5; CDR3 DNA: TGTGCCTGGAGCGCAGGGTTTGGCAGCAATCAGCCCCAGCATTTT; CDR3 protein: CAWSAGFGSNQPQHF
clone size: .; D gene: TRBD2; CDR3 length: 16; V gene: TRBV5-5; J gene: TRBJ2-1; CDR3 DNA: TGTGCCAGCAGCTTGTCTCTAGCGGGGGGGCCCAGGGGACAGTTCTTC; CDR3 protein: CASSLSLAGGPRGQFF
clone size: once; D gene: .; CDR3 length: 12; V gene: TRBV12-3/TRBV12-4; J gene: TRBJ2-2; CDR3 DNA: TGTGCCAGCAGCCTGGGAGTCGGGGAGCTGTTTTTT; CDR3 protein: CASSLGVGELFF
clone size: .; D gene: .; CDR3 length: 14; V gene: TRBV6-5; J gene: TRBJ1-2; CDR3 DNA: TGTGCCAGCAGTCCAGTCAGGGGATCCCTTGGCTACACCTTC; CDR3 protein: CASSPVRGSLGYTF
clone size: .; D gene: .; CDR3 length: 13; V gene: TRBV30; J gene: TRBJ1-3; CDR3 DNA: TGTGCCTGGAGTCGCAGGTCTGGAAACACCATATATTTT; CDR3 protein: CAWSRRSGNTIYF
clone size: .; D gene: .; CDR3 length: 15; V gene: TRBV7-2; J gene: TRBJ1-5; CDR3 DNA: TGTGCCAGCAGCTTATCAGGGACAATTAATCAGCCCCAGCATTTT; CDR3 protein: CASSLSGTINQPQHF
clone size: .; D gene: .; CDR3 length: 14; V gene: TRBV7-3; J gene: TRBJ1-1; CDR3 DNA: TGTGCCAGCAGCTTAACCGGCGGGTACACTGAAGCTTTCTTT; CDR3 protein: CASSLTGGYTEAFF
clone size: .; D gene: TRBD2; CDR3 length: 16; V gene: TRBV10-2; J gene: TRBJ2-7; CDR3 DNA: TGCGCCAGCAGTGACCCCGGGACTAGCGGGGGCTACGAGCAGTACTTC; CDR3 protein: CASSDPGTSGGYEQYF
clone size: .; D gene: .; CDR3 length: 15; V gene: TRBV3-1/TRBV3-2; J gene: TRBJ1-3; CDR3 DNA: TGTGCCAGCAGCCAAGCCTGGAGCTCTGGAAACACCATATATTTT; CDR3 protein: CASSQAWSSGNTIYF
clone size: .; D gene: .; CDR3 length: 14; V gene: TRBV30; J gene: TRBJ1-5; CDR3 DNA: TGTGCCTGGAATGGGCCTTCGAGGGATCAGCCCCAGCATTTT; CDR3 protein: CAWNGPSRDQPQHF
clone size: .; D gene: .; CDR3 length: 16; V gene: TRBV6-5; J gene: TRBJ1-2; CDR3 DNA: TGTGCCAGCAGTTATTCGGGGTACAGGGCTAGTGGTGGCTACACCTTC; CDR3 protein: CASSYSGYRASGGYTF
clone size: .; D gene: TRBD1; CDR3 length: 14; V gene: TRBV6-5; J gene: TRBJ1-2; CDR3 DNA: TGTGCCAGCAGTCGAACCGGGACAGCAAATGGCTACACCTTC; CDR3 protein: CASSRTGTANGYTF
clone size: .; D gene: TRBD1; CDR3 length: 15; V gene: TRBV6-5; J gene: TRBJ1-5; CDR3 DNA: TGTGCCAGCAGTTATCGGCAGGGGGCGTCTCAGCCCCAGCATTTT; CDR3 protein: CASSYRQGASQPQHF
clone size: .; D gene: .; CDR3 length: 14; V gene: TRBV5-1; J gene: TRBJ2-1; CDR3 DNA: TGCGCCAGCAGCTTGGCGGGGGGCATCAATGAGCAGTTCTTC; CDR3 protein: CASSLAGGINEQFF
clone size: once; D gene: .; CDR3 length: 14; V gene: TRBV11-2; J gene: TRBJ2-1; CDR3 DNA: TGTGCCAGCAGCTTAGGGAGCTCCTACAATGAGCAGTTCTTC; CDR3 protein: CASSLGSSYNEQFF
clone size: .; D gene: TRBD1; CDR3 length: 14; V gene: TRBV6-5; J gene: TRBJ2-7; CDR3 DNA: TGTGCCAGCAGTTCCCCCGGGACAGATTACGAGCAGTACTTC; CDR3 protein: CASSSPGTDYEQYF
clone size: .; D gene: .; CDR3 length: 16; V gene: TRBV18; J gene: TRBJ1-4; CDR3 DNA: TGTGCCAGCTCACCTTCCAGGGCTGAAACTAATGAAAAACTGTTTTTT; CDR3 protein: CASSPSRAETNEKLFF
clone size: .; D gene: .; CDR3 length: 13; V gene: TRBV3-1/TRBV3-2; J gene: TRBJ1-1; CDR3 DNA: TGTGCCAGCAGCCGAGGTCAGGGATCTGAAGCTTTCTTT; CDR3 protein: CASSRGQGSEAFF
clone size: .; D gene: TRBD2; CDR3 length: 13; V gene: TRBV7-3; J gene: TRBJ2-5; CDR3 DNA: TGTGCCAGCAGCCGACTAGCGTCAGAGACCCAGTACTTC; CDR3 protein: CASSRLASETQYF
clone size: .; D gene: .; CDR3 length: 14; V gene: TRBV18; J gene: TRBJ2-5; CDR3 DNA: TGTGCCAGCTCATATTCAGGTGGTGAAGAGACCCAGTACTTC; CDR3 protein: CASSYSGGEETQYF
clone size: once; D gene: .; CDR3 length: 16; V gene: TRBV16; J gene: TRBJ1-1; CDR3 DNA: TGTGCCAGCAGCCAACTGGGGGGGGGCGCGGACACTGAAGCTTTCTTT; CDR3 protein: CASSQLGGGADTEAFF
clone size: .; D gene: .; CDR3 length: 14; V gene: TRBV5-1; J gene: TRBJ1-4; CDR3 DNA: TGCGCCAGCAGCTCACATACAACTAATGAAAAACTGTTTTTT; CDR3 protein: CASSSHTTNEKLFF
clone size: .; D gene: TRBD2; CDR3 length: 18; V gene: TRBV6-2/TRBV6-3; J gene: TRBJ2-1; CDR3 DNA: TGTGCCAGCAGTTCTCGGACTAGCGGGGGTCGGTCCTACAATGAGCAGTTCTTC; CDR3 protein: CASSSRTSGGRSYNEQFF
clone size: .; D gene: TRBD1; CDR3 length: 14; V gene: TRBV7-2; J gene: TRBJ1-1; CDR3 DNA: TGTGCCAGCAGCTTCGGGACAGGGGGGACTGAAGCTTTCTTT; CDR3 protein: CASSFGTGGTEAFF
clone size: once; D gene: .; CDR3 length: 13; V gene: TRBV30; J gene: TRBJ1-3; CDR3 DNA: TGTGCCTGGAGTGCCATCTCTGGAAACACCATATATTTT; CDR3 protein: CAWSAISGNTIYF
clone size: .; D gene: TRBD1; CDR3 length: 16; V gene: TRBV4-1; J gene: TRBJ1-6; CDR3 DNA: TGCGCCAGCAGCCTCAACCCGGGACAGGACAATTCACCCCTCCACTTT; CDR3 protein: CASSLNPGQDNSPLHF
clone size: .; D gene: TRBD1; CDR3 length: 17; V gene: TRBV9; J gene: TRBJ2-1; CDR3 DNA: TGTGCCAGCAGCCCGGGACAGGGGTTTGACTTGGCGACTGAGCAGTTCTTC; CDR3 protein: CASSPGQGFDLATEQFF
clone size: .; D gene: .; CDR3 length: 14; V gene: TRBV3-1/TRBV3-2; J gene: TRBJ1-2; CDR3 DNA: TGTGCCAGCAGCCAAAACCCGCGCGACTATGGCTACACCTTC; CDR3 protein: CASSQNPRDYGYTF